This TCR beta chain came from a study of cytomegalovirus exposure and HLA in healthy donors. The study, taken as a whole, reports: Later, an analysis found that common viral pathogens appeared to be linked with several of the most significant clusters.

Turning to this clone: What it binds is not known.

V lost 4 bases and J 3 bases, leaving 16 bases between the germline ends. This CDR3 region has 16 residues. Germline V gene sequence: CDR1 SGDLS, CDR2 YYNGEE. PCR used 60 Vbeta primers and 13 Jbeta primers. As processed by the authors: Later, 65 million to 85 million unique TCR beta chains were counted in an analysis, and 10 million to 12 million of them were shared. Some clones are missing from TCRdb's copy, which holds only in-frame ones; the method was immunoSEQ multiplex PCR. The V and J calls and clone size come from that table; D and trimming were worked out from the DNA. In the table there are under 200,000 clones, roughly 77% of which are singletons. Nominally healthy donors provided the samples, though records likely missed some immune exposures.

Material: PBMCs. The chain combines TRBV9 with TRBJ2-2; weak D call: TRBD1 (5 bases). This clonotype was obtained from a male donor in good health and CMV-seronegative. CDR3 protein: CASSPSRGSYTGELFF. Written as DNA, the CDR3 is TGTGCCAGCAGCCCCTCAAGGGGTAGCTACACCGGGGAGCTGTTTTTT.